This T cell receptor beta chain was observed in a study of T cell repertoires in ileal Crohn's disease. Whole-study findings and limits: Every patient over 26.8% clonality showed endoscopic recurrence.

CDR1 SGHRS and CDR2 YFSETQ come from the germline V gene. J was trimmed by 0 bases and V by 7 bases; bases with no gene match: 10. The CDR3 sequence is 16 residues long. Sequencing used immunoSEQ multiplex PCR; TCRdb keeps in-frame clones, though not all of them. The sample lists roughly 13,000 clones; around 82% were seen once. A remark on this clone: The antigen is undetermined.

The clonotype originates from an adult with Crohn's disease. The chain carries TRBV5-1 and TRBJ2-1, with 7 bases matching TRBD2. The sequenced sample was ileal tissue. The CDR3 DNA follows: TGCGCCAGCTCCAGAGTGGGAGGGAGCTCCTACAATGAGCAGTTCTTC. Translated, it gives CASSRVGGSSYNEQFF.